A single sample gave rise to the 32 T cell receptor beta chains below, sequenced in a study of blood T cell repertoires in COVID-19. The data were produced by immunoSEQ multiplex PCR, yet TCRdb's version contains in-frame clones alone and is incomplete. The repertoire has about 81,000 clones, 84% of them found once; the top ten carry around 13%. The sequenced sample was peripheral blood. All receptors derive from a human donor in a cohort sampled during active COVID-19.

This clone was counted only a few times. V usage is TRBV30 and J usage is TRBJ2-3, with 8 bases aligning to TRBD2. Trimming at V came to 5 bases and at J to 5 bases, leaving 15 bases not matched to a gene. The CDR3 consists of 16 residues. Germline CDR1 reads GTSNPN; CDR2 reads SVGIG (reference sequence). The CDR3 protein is CAWVNPRGGYGDTQYF. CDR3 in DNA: TGTGCCTGGGTGAACCCCCGGGGGGGCTACGGAGATACGCAGTATTTT.

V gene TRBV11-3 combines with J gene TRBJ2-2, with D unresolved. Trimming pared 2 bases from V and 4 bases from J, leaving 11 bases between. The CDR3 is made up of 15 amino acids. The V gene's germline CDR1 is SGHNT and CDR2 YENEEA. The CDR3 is CASSLRSGVTGELFF. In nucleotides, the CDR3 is TGTGCCAGCAGCTTACGGTCCGGAGTCACCGGGGAGCTGTTTTTT.

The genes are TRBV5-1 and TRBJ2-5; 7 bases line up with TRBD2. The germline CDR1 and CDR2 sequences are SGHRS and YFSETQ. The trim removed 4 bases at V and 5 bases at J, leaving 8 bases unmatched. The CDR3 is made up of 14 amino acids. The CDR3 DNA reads TGCGCCAGCAGCCCCGGCGAGGGAGGGGAGACCCAGTACTTC. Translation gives CASSPGEGGETQYF.

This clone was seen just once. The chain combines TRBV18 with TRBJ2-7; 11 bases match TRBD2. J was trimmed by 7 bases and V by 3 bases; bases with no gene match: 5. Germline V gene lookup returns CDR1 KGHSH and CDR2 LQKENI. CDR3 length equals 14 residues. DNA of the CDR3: TGTGCCAGCTCACCCGGGACTAGCGGCCTAGAGCAGTACTTC. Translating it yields CASSPGTSGLEQYF.

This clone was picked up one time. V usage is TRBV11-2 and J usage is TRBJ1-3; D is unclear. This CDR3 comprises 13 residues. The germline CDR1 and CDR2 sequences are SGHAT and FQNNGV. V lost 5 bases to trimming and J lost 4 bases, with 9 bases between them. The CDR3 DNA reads TGTGCCAGCAGCCCTAGTCGCGGAAACACCATATATTTT. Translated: CASSPSRGNTIYF.

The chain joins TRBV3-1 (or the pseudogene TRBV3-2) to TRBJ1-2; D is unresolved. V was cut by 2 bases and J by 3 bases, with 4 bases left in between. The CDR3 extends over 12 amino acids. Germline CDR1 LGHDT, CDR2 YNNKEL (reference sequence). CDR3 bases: TGTGCCAGCAGCCAAACAGACTATGGCTACACCTTC. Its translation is CASSQTDYGYTF.

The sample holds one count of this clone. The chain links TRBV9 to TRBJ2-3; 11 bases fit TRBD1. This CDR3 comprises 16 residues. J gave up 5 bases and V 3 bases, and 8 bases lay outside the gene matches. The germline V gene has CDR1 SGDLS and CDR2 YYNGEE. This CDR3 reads CASSANRDRGIDTQYF. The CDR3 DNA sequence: TGTGCCAGCAGCGCAAACCGGGACAGGGGGATAGATACGCAGTATTTT.

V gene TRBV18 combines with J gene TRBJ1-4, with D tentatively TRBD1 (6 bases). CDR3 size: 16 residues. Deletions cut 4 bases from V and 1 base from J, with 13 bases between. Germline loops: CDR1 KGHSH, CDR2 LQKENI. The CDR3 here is CASSQNSRGTNEKLFF. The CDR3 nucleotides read TGTGCCAGCTCACAAAACTCCAGGGGAACTAATGAAAAACTGTTTTTT.

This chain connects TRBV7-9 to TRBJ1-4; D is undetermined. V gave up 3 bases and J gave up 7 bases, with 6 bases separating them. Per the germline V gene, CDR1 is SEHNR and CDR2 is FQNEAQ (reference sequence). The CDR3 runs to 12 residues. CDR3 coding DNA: TGTGCCAGCAGCTTTGGCAGTGAAAAACTGTTTTTT. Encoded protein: CASSFGSEKLFF.

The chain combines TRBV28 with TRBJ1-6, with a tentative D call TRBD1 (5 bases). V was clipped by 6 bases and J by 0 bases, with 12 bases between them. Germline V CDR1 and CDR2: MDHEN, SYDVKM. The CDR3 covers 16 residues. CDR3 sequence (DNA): TGTGCCAGCAGGGGCCGGGGGAGCTCCTATAATTCACCCCTCCACTTT. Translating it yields CASRGRGSSYNSPLHF.

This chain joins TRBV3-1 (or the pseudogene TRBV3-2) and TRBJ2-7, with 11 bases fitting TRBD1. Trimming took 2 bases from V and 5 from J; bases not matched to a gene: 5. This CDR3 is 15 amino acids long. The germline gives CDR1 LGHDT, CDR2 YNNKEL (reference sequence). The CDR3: CASSQWDRGFNEQYF. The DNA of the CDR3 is TGTGCCAGCAGCCAATGGGACAGGGGGTTCAACGAGCAGTACTTC.

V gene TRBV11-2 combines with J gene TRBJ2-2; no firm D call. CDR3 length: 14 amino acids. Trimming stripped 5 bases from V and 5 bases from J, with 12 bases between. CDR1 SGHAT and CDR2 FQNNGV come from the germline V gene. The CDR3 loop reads CASSQNTVTGELFF. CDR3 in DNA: TGTGCCAGCAGCCAAAATACGGTAACCGGGGAGCTGTTTTTT.

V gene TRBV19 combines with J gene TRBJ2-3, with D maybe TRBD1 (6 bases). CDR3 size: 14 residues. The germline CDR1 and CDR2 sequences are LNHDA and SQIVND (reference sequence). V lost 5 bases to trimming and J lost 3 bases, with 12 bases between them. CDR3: CASSLQGGTDTQYF. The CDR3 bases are TGTGCCAGTAGTCTACAGGGTGGAACAGATACGCAGTATTTT.

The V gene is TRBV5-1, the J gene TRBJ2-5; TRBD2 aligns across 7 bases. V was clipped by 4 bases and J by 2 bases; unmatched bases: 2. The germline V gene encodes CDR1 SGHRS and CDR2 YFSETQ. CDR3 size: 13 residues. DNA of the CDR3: TGCGCCAGCAGCCGACTAGCTCAAGAGACCCAGTACTTC. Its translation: CASSRLAQETQYF.

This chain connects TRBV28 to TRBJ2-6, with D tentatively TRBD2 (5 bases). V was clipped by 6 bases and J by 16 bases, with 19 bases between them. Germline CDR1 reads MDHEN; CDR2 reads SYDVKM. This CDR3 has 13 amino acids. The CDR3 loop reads CASSLRAPGSLTF. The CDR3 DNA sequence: TGTGCCAGCAGCCTAAGGGCGCCGGGATCACTGACTTTC.

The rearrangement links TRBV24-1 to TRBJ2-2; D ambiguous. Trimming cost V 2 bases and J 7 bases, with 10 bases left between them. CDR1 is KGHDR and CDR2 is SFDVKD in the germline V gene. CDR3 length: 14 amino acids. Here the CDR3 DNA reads TGTGCCACCAGTGATTCTCTTGTGAGCGGGGAGCTGTTTTTT. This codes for CATSDSLVSGELFF.

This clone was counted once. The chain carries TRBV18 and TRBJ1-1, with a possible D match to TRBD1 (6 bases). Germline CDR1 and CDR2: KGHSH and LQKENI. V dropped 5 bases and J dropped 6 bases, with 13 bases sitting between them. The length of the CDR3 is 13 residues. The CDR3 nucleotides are TGTGCCAGCTCAGTAAACAGGGACCCTGAAGCTTTCTTT. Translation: CASSVNRDPEAFF.

In DNA form, the CDR3 reads TGTGCCAGCAGCTTATATTCAGGGTACGAGCAGTACTTC. Translation gives CASSLYSGYEQYF. V and J are TRBV7-6 and TRBJ2-7, with D possibly matching TRBD1 (5 bases). CDR3 size: 13 residues. With 2 bases removed from V and 4 bases from J, the gap between germline ends came to 9 bases. CDR1 is SGHVS and CDR2 is FNYEAQ in the germline V gene.

The CDR3, as DNA: TGTGCCAGCAGCATAAAACCAGGGCCCACTGAAGCTTTCTTT. This encodes CASSIKPGPTEAFF. The rearrangement joins TRBV9 to TRBJ1-1, with a weak D call TRBD1 (5 bases). Germline V gives CDR1 SGDLS, CDR2 YYNGEE. The CDR3 is 14 amino acids. V lost 4 bases and J lost 4, with 14 bases in between. Full variable domain (rest looked up from reference TRBV9 and TRBJ1-1): DSGVTQTPKHLITATGQRVTLRCSPRSGDLSVYWYQQSLDQGLQFLIQYYNGEERAKGNILERFSAQQFPDLHSELNLSSLELGDSALYFCASSIKPGPTEAFFGQGTRLTVV.

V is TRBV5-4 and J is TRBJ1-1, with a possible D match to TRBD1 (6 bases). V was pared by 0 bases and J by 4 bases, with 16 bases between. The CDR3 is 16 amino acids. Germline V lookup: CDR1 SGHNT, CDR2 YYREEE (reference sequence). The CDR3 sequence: CASSLGVTGKGTEAFF. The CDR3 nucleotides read TGTGCCAGCAGCTTGGGCGTAACAGGGAAGGGCACTGAAGCTTTCTTT.

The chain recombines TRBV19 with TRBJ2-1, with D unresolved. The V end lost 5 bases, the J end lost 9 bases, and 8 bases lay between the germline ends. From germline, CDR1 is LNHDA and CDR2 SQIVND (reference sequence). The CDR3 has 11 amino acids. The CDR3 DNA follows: TGTGCCAGTAGTTTTTCCGTTGAGCAGTTCTTC. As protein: CASSFSVEQFF.

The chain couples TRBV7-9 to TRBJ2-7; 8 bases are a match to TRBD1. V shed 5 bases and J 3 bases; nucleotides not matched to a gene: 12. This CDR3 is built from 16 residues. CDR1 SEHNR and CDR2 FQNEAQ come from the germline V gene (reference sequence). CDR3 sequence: CASSIPGTGNLYEQYF. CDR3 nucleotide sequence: TGTGCCAGCAGCATCCCCGGGACAGGCAATCTCTACGAGCAGTACTTC.

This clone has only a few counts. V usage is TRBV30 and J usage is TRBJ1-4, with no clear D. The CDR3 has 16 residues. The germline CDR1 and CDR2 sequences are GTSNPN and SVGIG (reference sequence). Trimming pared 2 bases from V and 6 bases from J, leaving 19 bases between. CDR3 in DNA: TGTGCCTGGAGTAATTCGATGGAAGAGGTGGATGAAAAACTGTTTTTT. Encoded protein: CAWSNSMEEVDEKLFF.

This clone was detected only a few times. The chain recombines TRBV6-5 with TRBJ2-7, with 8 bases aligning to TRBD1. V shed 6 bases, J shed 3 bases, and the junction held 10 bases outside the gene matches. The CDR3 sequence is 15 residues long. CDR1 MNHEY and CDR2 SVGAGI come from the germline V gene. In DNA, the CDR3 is TGTGCCAGCAGCTGGATTCAGGGGGCGAGCTACGAGCAGTACTTC. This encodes CASSWIQGASYEQYF.

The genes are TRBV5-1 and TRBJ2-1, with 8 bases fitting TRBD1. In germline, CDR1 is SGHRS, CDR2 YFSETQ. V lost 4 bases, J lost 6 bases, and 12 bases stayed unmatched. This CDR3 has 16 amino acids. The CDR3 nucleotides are TGCGCCAGCAGCACTGCGACAGGGGCTGGGTTCAATGAGCAGTTCTTC. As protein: CASSTATGAGFNEQFF.

The DNA of the CDR3 is TGTGCCAGCAGTTCCCCTAGCGGGGGGGCCCCAGATACGCAGTATTTT. Translating gives CASSSPSGGAPDTQYF. V is TRBV6-2 or TRBV6-3 and J is TRBJ2-3; TRBD2 matches at 12 bases. Germline CDR1 and CDR2: MNHEY and SVGEGT. The length of the CDR3 is 16 residues. J gave up 4 bases and V 4 bases, and 6 bases lay outside the gene matches.

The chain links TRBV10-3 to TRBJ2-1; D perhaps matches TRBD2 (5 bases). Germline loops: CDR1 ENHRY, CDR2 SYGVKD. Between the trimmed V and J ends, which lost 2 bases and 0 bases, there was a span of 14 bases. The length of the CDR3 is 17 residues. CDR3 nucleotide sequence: TGTGCCATCAGTGAGCCGGGATTGGGTAGCTCCTACAATGAGCAGTTCTTC. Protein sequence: CAISEPGLGSSYNEQFF.

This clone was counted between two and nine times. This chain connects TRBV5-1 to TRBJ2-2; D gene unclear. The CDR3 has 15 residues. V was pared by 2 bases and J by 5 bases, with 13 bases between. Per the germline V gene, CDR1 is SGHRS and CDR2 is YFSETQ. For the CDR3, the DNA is TGCGCCAGCAGCTTATGGGCCGTAGGAACCGGGGAGCTGTTTTTT. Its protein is CASSLWAVGTGELFF.

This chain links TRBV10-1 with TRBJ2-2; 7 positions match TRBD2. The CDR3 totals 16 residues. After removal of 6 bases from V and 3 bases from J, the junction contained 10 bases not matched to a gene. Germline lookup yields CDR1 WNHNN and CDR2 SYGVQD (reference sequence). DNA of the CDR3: TGCGCCAGCAGAGGGAGGACCGCGGGGGACACCGGGGAGCTGTTTTTT. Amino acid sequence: CASRGRTAGDTGELFF.

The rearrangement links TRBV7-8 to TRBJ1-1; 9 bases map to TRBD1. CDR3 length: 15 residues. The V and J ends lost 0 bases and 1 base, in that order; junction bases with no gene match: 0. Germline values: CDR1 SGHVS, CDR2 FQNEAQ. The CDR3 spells CASSLADRGNTEAFF. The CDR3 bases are TGTGCCAGCAGCTTAGCGGACAGGGGGAACACTGAAGCTTTCTTT.

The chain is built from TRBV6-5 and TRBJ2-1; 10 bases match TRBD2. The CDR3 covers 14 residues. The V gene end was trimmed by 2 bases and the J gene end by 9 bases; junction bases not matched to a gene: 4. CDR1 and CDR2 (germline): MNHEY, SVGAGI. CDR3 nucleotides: TGTGCCAGCAGTTACGCTAGCGGGGGTGCTGAGCAGTTCTTC. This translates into CASSYASGGAEQFF.

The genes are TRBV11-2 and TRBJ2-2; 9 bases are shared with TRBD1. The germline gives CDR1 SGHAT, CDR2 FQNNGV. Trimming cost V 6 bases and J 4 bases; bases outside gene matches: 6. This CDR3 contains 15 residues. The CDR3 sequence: CASRAQGAITGELFF. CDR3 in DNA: TGTGCCAGCAGGGCACAGGGGGCCATCACCGGGGAGCTGTTTTTT.